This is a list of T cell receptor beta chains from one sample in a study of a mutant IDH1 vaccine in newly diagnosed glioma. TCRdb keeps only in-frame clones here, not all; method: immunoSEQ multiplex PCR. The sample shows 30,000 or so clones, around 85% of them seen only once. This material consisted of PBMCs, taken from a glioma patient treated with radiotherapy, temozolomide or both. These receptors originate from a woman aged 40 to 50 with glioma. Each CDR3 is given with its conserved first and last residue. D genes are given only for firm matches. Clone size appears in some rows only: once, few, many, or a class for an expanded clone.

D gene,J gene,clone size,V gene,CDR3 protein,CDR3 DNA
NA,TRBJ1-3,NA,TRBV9,CASSVAGSSGNTIYF,TGTGCCAGCAGCGTAGCGGGAAGCTCTGGAAACACCATATATTTT
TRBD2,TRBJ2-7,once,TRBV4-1,CASSSSGSGNYEQYF,TGCGCCAGCAGTTCGTCGGGTAGCGGGAACTACGAGCAGTACTTC
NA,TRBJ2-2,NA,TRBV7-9,CASSWSGTGELFF,TGTGCCAGCAGCTGGAGTGGCACCGGGGAGCTGTTTTTT
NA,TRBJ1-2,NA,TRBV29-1,CSTDTTYGYTF,TGCAGCACGGACACTACCTATGGCTACACCTTC
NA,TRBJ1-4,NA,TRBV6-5,CASKETALPNEKLFF,TGTGCCAGCAAGGAGACAGCGCTCCCTAATGAAAAACTGTTTTTT
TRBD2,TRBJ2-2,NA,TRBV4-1,CASSRSLGGGNTGELFF,TGCGCCAGCAGCCGAAGCCTTGGCGGGGGGAACACCGGGGAGCTGTTTTTT
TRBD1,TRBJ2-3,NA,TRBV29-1,CSVVGDRGRRTDTQYF,TGCAGCGTTGTCGGGGACAGGGGAAGACGCACAGATACGCAGTATTTT
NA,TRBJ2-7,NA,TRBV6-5,CASGVRGGSYEQYF,TGTGCCAGCGGAGTCCGGGGAGGCTCCTACGAGCAGTACTTC
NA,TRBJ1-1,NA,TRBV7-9,CASRRQNTEAFF,TGTGCCAGCAGACGACAGAACACTGAAGCTTTCTTT
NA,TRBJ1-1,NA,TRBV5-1,CASSQEQGRTEAFF,TGCGCCAGCAGCCAAGAACAGGGCCGGACTGAAGCTTTCTTT
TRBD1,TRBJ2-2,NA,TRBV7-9,CASSAPISLPGQDTGELFF,TGTGCCAGCAGCGCACCGATAAGTTTACCGGGACAGGACACCGGGGAGCTGTTTTTT
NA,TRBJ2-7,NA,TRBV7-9,CASSLAGLSYEQYF,TGTGCCAGCAGCTTAGCGGGCCTATCCTACGAGCAGTACTTC
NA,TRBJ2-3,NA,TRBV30,CAWSAPLGGYTDTQYF,TGTGCCTGGAGTGCCCCCCTTGGTGGATACACAGATACGCAGTATTTT
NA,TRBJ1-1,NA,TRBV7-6,CASRLNQITEAFF,TGTGCCAGCAGGCTAAACCAGATCACTGAAGCTTTCTTT
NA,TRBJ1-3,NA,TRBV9,CASSPSPAGDTIYF,TGTGCCAGCAGCCCAAGTCCGGCGGGGGACACCATATATTTT
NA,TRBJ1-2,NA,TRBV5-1,CASSLVQTGGYTF,TGCGCCAGCAGCTTGGTACAGACTGGTGGCTACACCTTC
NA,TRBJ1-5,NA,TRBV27,CASSLTPFSNQPQHF,TGTGCCAGCAGTTTAACCCCCTTTAGCAATCAGCCCCAGCATTTT
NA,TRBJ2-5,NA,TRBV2,CASSALETQYF,TGTGCCAGCAGTGCGCTGGAGACCCAGTACTTC
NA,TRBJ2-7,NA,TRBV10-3,CAISGTYEQYF,TGTGCCATCAGTGGTACCTACGAGCAGTACTTC
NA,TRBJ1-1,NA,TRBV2,CASSVRQDLVITEAFF,TGTGCCAGCAGTGTAAGACAGGACCTGGTTATCACTGAAGCTTTCTTT
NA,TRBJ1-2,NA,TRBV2,CASSLRDGYTF,TGTGCCAGCAGTCTCAGGGATGGCTACACCTTC
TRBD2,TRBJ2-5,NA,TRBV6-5,CASSYSRGGGETQYF,TGTGCCAGCAGTTACTCCCGCGGGGGGGGAGAGACCCAGTACTTC
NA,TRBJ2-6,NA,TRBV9,CASSDPSSGANVLTF,TGTGCCAGCAGCGACCCTAGCTCTGGGGCCAACGTCCTGACTTTC
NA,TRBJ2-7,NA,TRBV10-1,CASSERKYF,TGCGCCAGCAGTGAGAGGAAGTACTTC
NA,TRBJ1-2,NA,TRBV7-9,CASSLWGRGRQTYGYTF,TGTGCCAGCAGCTTATGGGGTCGTGGCCGTCAAACTTATGGCTACACCTTC
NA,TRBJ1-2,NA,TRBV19,CASMAGTLPYGYTF,TGTGCCAGTATGGCGGGCACATTACCTTATGGCTACACCTTC
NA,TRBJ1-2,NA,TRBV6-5,CASSYQGGSFGYTF,TGTGCCAGCAGTTATCAGGGCGGGTCGTTCGGCTACACCTTC
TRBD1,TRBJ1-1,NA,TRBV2,CASRETGRNTEAFF,TGTGCCAGCAGGGAGACAGGGCGGAACACTGAAGCTTTCTTT
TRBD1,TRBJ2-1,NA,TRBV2,CASGTGTAAGKYNEQFF,TGTGCCAGCGGAACTGGGACAGCTGCTGGAAAGTACAATGAGCAGTTCTTC
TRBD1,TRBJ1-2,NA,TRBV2,CASSIRQGNYGYTF,TGTGCCAGCAGTATACGACAGGGTAACTATGGCTACACCTTC
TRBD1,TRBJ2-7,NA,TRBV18,CASSPHPGTGVAEQYF,TGTGCCAGCTCACCTCATCCCGGGACAGGGGTAGCCGAGCAGTACTTC
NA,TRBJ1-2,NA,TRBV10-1,CASSRTPRGEDGYTF,TGCGCCAGCAGCCGAACGCCCCGGGGGGAGGATGGCTACACCTTC
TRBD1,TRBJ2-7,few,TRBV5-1,CASSLEVTGGYEQYF,TGCGCCAGCAGCTTGGAGGTGACAGGGGGCTACGAGCAGTACTTC
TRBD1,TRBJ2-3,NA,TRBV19,CASRPGQSTDTQYF,TGTGCCAGCCGACCGGGACAGTCCACAGATACGCAGTATTTT
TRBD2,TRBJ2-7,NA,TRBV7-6,CASSYLTSGTDGEQYF,TGTGCCAGCAGCTACCTGACTAGCGGGACGGATGGGGAGCAGTACTTC
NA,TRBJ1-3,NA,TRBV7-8,CASTLYVGAGNTIYF,TGTGCCAGCACCTTATACGTTGGGGCTGGAAACACCATATATTTT
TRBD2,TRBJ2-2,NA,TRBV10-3,CAISAGGDTGELFF,TGTGCCATCAGCGCGGGGGGTGACACCGGGGAGCTGTTTTTT
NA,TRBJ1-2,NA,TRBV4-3,CASSQGAGHGGYTF,TGCGCCAGCAGCCAAGGAGCAGGGCACGGTGGCTACACCTTC
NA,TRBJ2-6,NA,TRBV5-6,CASSLDLSGANVLTF,TGTGCCAGCAGCCTTGACCTTTCTGGGGCCAACGTCCTGACTTTC
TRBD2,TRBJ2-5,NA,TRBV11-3,CASSLGERGPGTQYF,TGTGCCAGCAGCTTAGGAGAGCGGGGCCCGGGGACCCAGTACTTC
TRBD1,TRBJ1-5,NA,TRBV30,CAWRGQGFSNQPQHF,TGTGCCTGGAGGGGACAGGGATTTAGCAATCAGCCCCAGCATTTT
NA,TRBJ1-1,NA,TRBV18,CASSPPDGGTEAFF,TGTGCCAGCTCACCTCCCGACGGGGGGACTGAAGCTTTCTTT
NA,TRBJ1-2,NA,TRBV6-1,CASSEKIYSRRLSGYTF,TGTGCCAGCAGTGAAAAAATATACTCTCGTCGCCTCTCAGGCTACACCTTC
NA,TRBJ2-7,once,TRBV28,CASSAPSYEQYF,TGTGCCAGCAGCGCCCCATCCTACGAGCAGTACTTC
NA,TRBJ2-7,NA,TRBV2,CASNSGAREQYF,TGTGCCAGCAACTCAGGGGCACGCGAGCAGTACTTC
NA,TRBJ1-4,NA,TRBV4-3,CASSQDRGATNEKLFF,TGCGCCAGCAGCCAAGATCGGGGCGCAACTAATGAAAAACTGTTTTTT
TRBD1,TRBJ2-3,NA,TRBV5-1,CASSLGDRADTQYF,TGCGCCAGCAGCTTGGGTGACAGGGCCGATACGCAGTATTTT
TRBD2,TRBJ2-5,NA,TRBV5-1,CASSLGLAGVGTQYF,TGCGCCAGCAGCTTAGGACTAGCGGGAGTCGGGACCCAGTACTTC